Listed here is a single T cell receptor (beta chain). No antigen is known for it. No clone much larger than this one lies a single base away; base qualities are absent. The data originate from a study of blood T cells in healthy people across ages (dated by TCRdb to between 2015 and 2016). A note on the overall study: In model experiments, roughly one uniquely barcoded TCR beta cDNA molecule per two T cells was captured by template switching. Using deep sequencing normalized with unique cDNA molecular identifiers, the study measured how TCR beta repertoire diversity changes with age. The donors were divided into four age groups: young (average around 15 years), middle-aged (about 41), aged (about 56) and long-lived (about 80). To avoid experimental bias, donors of different ages were randomly spread across the sequencing lanes. Two additional independent replicas of 1 million unique cDNA reads from the same blood draw were analyzed for two donors (one aged 18 to 30 and one aged 80 or older).

The 39 donors, aged about 6 to 90 years, were systemically healthy Caucasian individuals from Russia. Ten milliliters of peripheral blood were drawn from each donor into EDTA-treated Vacutainer tubes. Ficoll-Paque density-gradient centrifugation was used to isolate PBMCs, with at least 6.5 million obtained per sample. Total RNA, at least 6 micrograms per sample, was extracted from PBMCs with Trizol reagent. The percentages of naive CD45RAhigh/CD27high T cells were determined by flow cytometry on a PBMC aliquot from every donor. The library was built by means of 5' RACE. Sequencing was carried out with an Illumina HiSeq 2500. The second PCR ran for roughly 7 to 11 cycles and used a J-beta primer mix along with a sample-barcoded 5' primer. Each TCR beta cDNA molecule received a unique molecular identifier from a template-switch 5' adaptor carrying 12 random nucleotides. Each sample yielded at least 2.5 million CDR3-containing paired-end reads. First-strand cDNA was synthesized from all RNA with the Mint cDNA synthesis kit, primed by a TRBC-specific oligonucleotide. After uracil-DNA glycosylase treatment, a first 18-cycle PCR used universal primers M1SS and BC2_uni_R on all cDNA. The original methods were these. For normalization, 1 million high-quality reads, each with a distinct molecular identifier, were randomly selected from each sample. Instead of being binned into consensus sequences, reads that shared molecular identifiers were thrown out. CDR3 identification, clonotype clustering and error correction used MiTCR with a Q25 quality threshold and the strictest error-elimination algorithm. Lower-bound total TCR beta diversity was estimated with a nonparametric unseen species model using Euler transformation. TCRdb reanalyzed the raw reads on its own, using fastp at Q25 for trimming and MiXCR for clone calling, and kept in-frame beta chains. Merged by CDR3 protein, the rows form single entries marked with the most common genes and DNA. TCRdb's processing, not the authors', yielded these V and J calls. This sample holds about 780,000 distinct CDR3 sequences; less than 60% were observed only once. 15% to 20% of the sample is held by the ten biggest clonotypes.

Beyond this particular receptor, the publication reports: Estimates of total diversity based on one million sequenced T cells were regarded as lower bounds and as underestimates. Observed TCR beta diversity per million T cells fell roughly linearly with age, and a significant reduction was already apparent by age roughly 41. Compared with the aged group, more naive CD4+ T cells, fewer expanded clones and increased TCR diversity were shown by the long-lived group, suggesting age selection. There was a strong correlation between observed TCR beta diversity and the percentage of naive T cells measured by flow cytometry. Bulk unsorted PBMC profiling prevented conclusive comparison of naive and antigen-experienced compartments. Because the CMV infection status of the donors was unknown, age-related changes in expanded clonotypes may potentially have been confounded.

The sequenced sample consisted of blood. The source is a man at least 80 years old in good health.

CDR3 loop: CAWSFTRGYEQFF. The DNA sequence follows: TGTGCCTGGAGCTTCACCCGGGGGTATGAGCAGTTCTTC. The rearrangement joined TRBV30 to TRBJ2-1, with a weak D call of TRBD2 (6 bases match). The CDR3, cysteine through phenylalanine, is 13 amino acids long. This entry keeps only the CDR3 DNA: 39 bases, framed from base 1. The junction shows trimming of 3 bases on V and 8 bases on J, plus 14 bases between the germline ends. The germline V gene (reference sequence) gives CDR1 as GTSNPN and CDR2 as SVGIG.